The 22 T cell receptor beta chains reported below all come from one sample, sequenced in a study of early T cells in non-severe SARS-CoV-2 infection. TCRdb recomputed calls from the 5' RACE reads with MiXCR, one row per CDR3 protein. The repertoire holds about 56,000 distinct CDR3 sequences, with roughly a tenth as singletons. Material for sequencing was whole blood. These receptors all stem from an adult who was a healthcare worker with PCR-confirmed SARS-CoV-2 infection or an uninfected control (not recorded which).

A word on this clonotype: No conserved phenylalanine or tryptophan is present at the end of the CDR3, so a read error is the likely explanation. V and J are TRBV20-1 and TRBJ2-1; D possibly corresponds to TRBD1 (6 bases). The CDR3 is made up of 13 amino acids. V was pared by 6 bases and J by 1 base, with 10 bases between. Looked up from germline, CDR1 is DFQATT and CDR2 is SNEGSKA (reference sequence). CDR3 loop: CSAEGESYNEQFC. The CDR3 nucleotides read TGCAGTGCCGAGGGGGAGTCCTACAATGAGCAGTTCTGC.

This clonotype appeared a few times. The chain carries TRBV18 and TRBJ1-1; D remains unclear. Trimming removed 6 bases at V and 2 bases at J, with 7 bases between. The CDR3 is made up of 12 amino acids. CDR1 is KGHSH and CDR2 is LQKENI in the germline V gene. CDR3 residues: CASSVANTEAFF. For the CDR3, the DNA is TGTGCCAGCTCCGTAGCAAACACTGAAGCTTTCTTT.

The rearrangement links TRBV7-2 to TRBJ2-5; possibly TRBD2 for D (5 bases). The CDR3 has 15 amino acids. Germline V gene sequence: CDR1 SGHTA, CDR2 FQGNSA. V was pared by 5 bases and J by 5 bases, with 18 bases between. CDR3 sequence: CASSPTSVLSETQYF. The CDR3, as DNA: TGTGCCAGCAGCCCTACTAGTGTCCTTTCGGAGACCCAGTACTTC.

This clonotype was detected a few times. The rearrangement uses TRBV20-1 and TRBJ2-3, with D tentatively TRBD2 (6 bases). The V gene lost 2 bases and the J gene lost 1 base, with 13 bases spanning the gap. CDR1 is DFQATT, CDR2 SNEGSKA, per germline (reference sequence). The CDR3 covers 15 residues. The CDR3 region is CSARPPTSGTDTQYF. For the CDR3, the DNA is TGCAGTGCTAGACCCCCGACTAGTGGCACAGATACGCAGTATTTT.

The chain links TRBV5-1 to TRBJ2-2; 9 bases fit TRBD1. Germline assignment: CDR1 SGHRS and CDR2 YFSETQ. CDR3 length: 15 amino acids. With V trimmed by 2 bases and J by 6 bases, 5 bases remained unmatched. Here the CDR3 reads CASSFSGTGSGELFF. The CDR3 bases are TGCGCCAGCAGCTTTTCCGGGACAGGGTCCGGGGAGCTGTTTTTT.

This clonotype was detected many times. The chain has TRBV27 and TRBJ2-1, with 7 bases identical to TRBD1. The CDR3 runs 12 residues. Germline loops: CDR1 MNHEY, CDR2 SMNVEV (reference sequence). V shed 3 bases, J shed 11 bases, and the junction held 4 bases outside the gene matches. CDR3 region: CASSFQGQKQFF. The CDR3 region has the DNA TGTGCCAGCAGTTTCCAGGGACAGAAGCAGTTCTTC.

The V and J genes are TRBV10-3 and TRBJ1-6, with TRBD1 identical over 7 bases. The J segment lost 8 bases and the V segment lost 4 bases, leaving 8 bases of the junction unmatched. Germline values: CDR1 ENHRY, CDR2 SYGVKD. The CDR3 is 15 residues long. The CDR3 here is CAISAVGQRYSPLHF. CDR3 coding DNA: TGTGCCATCAGTGCCGTGGGACAGAGGTATTCACCCCTCCACTTT.

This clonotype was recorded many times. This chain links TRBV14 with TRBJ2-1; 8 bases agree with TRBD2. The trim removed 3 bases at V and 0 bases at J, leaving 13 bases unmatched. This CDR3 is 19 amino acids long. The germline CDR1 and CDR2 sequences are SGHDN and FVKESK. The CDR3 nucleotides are TGTGCCAGCAGCCATGGGGTAGCGGGACGCCCACCCTCCTACAATGAGCAGTTCTTC. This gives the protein CASSHGVAGRPPSYNEQFF.

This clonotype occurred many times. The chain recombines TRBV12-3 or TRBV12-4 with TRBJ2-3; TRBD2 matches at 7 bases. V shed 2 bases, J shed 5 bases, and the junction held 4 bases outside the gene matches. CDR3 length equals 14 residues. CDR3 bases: TGTGCCAGCAGTTTATACAGCGGGGTAGATACGCAGTATTTT. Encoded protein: CASSLYSGVDTQYF.

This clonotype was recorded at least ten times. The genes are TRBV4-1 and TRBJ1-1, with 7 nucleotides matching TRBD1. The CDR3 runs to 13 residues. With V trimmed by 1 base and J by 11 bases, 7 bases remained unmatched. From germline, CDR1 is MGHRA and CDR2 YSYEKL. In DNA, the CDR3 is TGCGCCAGCAGCCAAGGAGACAGGGTTGGGGCTTTCTTT. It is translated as CASSQGDRVGAFF.

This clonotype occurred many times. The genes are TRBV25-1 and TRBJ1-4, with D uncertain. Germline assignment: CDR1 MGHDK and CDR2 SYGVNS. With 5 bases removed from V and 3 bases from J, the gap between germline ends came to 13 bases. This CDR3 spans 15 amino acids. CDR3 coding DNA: TGTGCCAGCAGTCCAGAACGGGGAGCTAATGAAAAACTGTTTTTT. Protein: CASSPERGANEKLFF.

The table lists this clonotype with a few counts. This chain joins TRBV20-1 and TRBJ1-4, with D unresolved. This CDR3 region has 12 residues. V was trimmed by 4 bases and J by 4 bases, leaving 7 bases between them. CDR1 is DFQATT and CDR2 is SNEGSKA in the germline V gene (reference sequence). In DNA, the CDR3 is TGCAGTGCTAATTTCCTTAATGAAAAACTGTTTTTT. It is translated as CSANFLNEKLFF.

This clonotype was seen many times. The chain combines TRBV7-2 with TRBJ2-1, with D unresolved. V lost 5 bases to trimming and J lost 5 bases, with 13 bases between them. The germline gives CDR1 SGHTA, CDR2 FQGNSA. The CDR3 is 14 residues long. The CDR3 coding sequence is TGTGCCAGCAGCCCAGCCTGGGGTAACAATGAGCAGTTCTTC. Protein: CASSPAWGNNEQFF.

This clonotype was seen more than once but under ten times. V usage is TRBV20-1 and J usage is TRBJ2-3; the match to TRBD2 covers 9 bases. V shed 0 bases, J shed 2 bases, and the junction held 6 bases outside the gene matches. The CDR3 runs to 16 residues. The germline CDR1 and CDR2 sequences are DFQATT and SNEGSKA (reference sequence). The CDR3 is CSARDPLAGYTDTQYF. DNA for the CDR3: TGCAGTGCTAGAGATCCGCTAGCGGGGTACACAGATACGCAGTATTTT.

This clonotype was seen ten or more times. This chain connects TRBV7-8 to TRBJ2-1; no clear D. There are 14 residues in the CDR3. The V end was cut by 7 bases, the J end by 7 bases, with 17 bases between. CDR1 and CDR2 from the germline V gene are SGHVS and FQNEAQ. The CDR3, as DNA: TGTGCCAGCAAAGACGCGGAGTCCAAGAATGAGCAGTTCTTC. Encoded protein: CASKDAESKNEQFF.

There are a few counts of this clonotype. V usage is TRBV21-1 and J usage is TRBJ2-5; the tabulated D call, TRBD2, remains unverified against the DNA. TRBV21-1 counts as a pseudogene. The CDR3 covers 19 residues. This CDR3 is CASRFLTSGESQTAETQYF. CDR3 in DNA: TGTGCCAGCAGATTCCTGACTAGCGGGGAATCGCAAACCGCGGAGACCCAGTACTTC.

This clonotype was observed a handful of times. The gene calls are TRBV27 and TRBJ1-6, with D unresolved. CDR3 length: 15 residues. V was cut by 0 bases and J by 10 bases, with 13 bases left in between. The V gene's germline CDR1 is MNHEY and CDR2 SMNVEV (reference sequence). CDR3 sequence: CASSLSDPLTSPLHF. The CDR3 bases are TGTGCCAGCAGTTTATCGGATCCGTTAACCTCACCCCTCCACTTT.

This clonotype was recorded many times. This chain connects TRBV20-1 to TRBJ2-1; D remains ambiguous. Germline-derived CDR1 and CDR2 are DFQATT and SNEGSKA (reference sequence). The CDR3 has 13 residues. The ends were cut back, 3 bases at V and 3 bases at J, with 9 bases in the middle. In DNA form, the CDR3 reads TGCAGTGCTAGCGCCCCAAACTACAATGAGCAGTTCTTC. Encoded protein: CSASAPNYNEQFF.

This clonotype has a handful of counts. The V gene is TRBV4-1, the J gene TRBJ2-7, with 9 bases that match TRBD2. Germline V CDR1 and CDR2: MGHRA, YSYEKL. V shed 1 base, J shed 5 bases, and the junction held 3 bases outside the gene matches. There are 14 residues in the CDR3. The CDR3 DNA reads TGCGCCAGCAGCCAAGGCGGGAGGGCAAACGAGCAGTACTTC. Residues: CASSQGGRANEQYF.

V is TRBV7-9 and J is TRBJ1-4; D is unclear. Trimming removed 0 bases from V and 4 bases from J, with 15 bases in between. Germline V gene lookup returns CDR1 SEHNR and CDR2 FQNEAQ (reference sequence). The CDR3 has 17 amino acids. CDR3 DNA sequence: TGTGCCAGCAGCTTAGCCCCTGTGTGGCAGCTTAATGAAAAACTGTTTTTT. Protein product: CASSLAPVWQLNEKLFF.

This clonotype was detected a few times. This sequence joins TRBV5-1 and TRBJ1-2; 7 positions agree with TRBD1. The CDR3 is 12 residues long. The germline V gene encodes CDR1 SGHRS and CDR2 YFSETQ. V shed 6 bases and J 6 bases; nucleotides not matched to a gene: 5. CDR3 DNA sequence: TGCGCCAGCACCGAGACAGGGAATGGCTACACCTTC. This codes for CASTETGNGYTF.

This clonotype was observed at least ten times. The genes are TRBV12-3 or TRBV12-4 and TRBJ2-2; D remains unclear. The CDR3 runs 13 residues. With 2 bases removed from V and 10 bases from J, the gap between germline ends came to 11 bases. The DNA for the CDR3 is TGTGCCAGCAGTTTAAGGCAGACATTGGAGCTGTTTTTT. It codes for CASSLRQTLELFF.